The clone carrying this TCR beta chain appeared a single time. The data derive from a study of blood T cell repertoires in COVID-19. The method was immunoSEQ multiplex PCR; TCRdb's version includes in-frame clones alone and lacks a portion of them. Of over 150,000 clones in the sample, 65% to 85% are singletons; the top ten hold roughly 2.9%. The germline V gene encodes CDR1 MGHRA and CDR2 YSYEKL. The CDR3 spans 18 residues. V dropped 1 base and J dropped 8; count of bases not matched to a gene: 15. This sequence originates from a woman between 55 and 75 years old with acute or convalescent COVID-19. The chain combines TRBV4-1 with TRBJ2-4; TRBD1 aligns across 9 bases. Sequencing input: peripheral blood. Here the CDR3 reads CASSQARGDRVILDIQYF. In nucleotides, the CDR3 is TGCGCCAGCAGCCAAGCTCGAGGGGACAGGGTCATCTTGGACATTCAGTACTTC.